This T cell receptor (beta chain) was captured by sequencing in a study of blood T cell repertoires in COVID-19 (dated by TCRdb to between 2020 and 2021). Regarding the complete study: The collaborator samples originated in the United States, Italy and Spain and spanned the acute and convalescent phases of COVID-19. Where available, HLA class I and class II types were taken from metadata supplied by the sample provider and were not determined by assay-based typing. The material from the prospective study consisted of cDNA or gDNA derived from T cells, B-cell-depleted T cells, or PBMCs. The repertoires were released in a freely available public database intended as a resource for research on the immune response to SARS-CoV-2. Deeply sampled blood TCRbeta repertoires from subjects exposed to, actively infected with, or recovered from COVID-19 were included in the dataset. The samples were drawn from the first 160 participants of the ongoing ImmuneRACE study and from over 950 subjects provided by 6 global collaborators. A de-identified subject ID, COVID-19 status, age in years and sex were almost always included in the sample metadata. Overall study outcomes, separate from this receptor: The amount of clinical and demographic metadata varied by source and participant and was provided uncurated.

The collaborating institutions used their own protocols to collect whole blood in K2EDTA tubes. For TCRbeta analysis, collaborator samples were shipped as frozen whole blood, as isolated PBMCs, or as DNA extracted from either sample type. V loses 8 bases of germline sequence and J loses 2 bases, and the interval between the two ends is 13 bases. In the germline V gene, CDR1 corresponds to MDHEN and CDR2 to SYDVKM. The CDR3 runs 14 amino acids, cysteine and phenylalanine included. The retained sequence is limited to the CDR3, 42 bases, with the frame set at the first base. Comments on this clone: Its cognate antigen has yet to be identified. Base qualities are not provided; no much larger clone lies one nucleotide away.

TCRbeta CDR3 regions were amplified from genomic DNA by means of the immunoSEQ Assay, a bias-controlled multiplex PCR. Per the authors' processing: The number of nucleated cells in each sample was estimated from the amplification of reference gene primers within the assay. Sequence reads were collapsed and filtered to measure the absolute abundance of every unique TCRbeta CDR3 rearrangement. For each sample, productive Simpson clonality was calculated as the square root of Simpson's diversity index over productive rearrangements. Here the immuneACCESS table is served through TCRdb, limited to in-frame sequences with V and J called. Missing clones are a known gap in these copies; in checked studies unresolved V genes cover under half, and the rest lacks a known reason. That table furnishes V, J and clone size, whereas the DNA furnished D and trimming. The sample table shows under 250,000 clones, and about 80% are seen once. The ten largest clones capture approximately 4.7% of the sample.

The clonotype originates from a man between 50 and 59 years old with active or convalescent COVID-19. The sequencing input was peripheral blood. The chain uses TRBV28 and TRBJ1-3; TRBD1 is perhaps the D gene, given 5 matching bases. The nucleotide sequence reads as follows: TGTGCCAGCCTTCACGGGGGGACTGGAAACACCATATATTTT. Its coded protein is CASLHGGTGNTIYF.